This TCR beta chain was retrieved from a study of T cell clonality in common variable immunodeficiency. Overall study findings and caveats: Reportedly, TCR beta sequences from common variable immunodeficiency showed fewer deletions and N-nucleotide insertions.

Replacement immunoglobulin had been given to every CVID subject for at least one year. A note on this clone: Its antigen remains unknown.

Data came from immunoSEQ multiplex PCR; TCRdb stores just in-frame clones and leaves some out. Sampling found about 33,000 clones, none seen once. The clonotype originates from a human donor with common variable immunodeficiency. The sample consisted of peripheral blood mononuclear cells.

Incomplete CDR3 DNA: TGTGCCAGCAGACTCTCAAGGACTAGCGGGGGCCCGAACAATGAG. Its protein product is CASRLSRTSGGPNNE. The entire CDR3 is CASRLSRTSGGPNNEQFF. The rearrangement links TRBV7-8 to TRBJ2-1, with 13 bases lining up with TRBD2. The read terminates 3 residues before the CDR3 end, so the remaining end is supplied by the germline J gene. This CDR3 has 18 residues. CDR1 is SGHVS, CDR2 FQNEAQ, per germline. With 6 bases clipped from V and 5 bases from J, the junction kept 13 bases outside the gene matches.